These 13 T cell receptor beta chains were all obtained from the same sample, sequenced in a study of blood T cells in healthy people across ages. Primers used in a second PCR of about 6 to 11 cycles were a sample-barcoded 5' primer and a J-beta primer mix. MiXCR, applied by TCRdb to the 5' RACE reads, yields one record per CDR3 protein. Here the sample spans around 1,700,000 distinct CDR3 sequences, over 25% being singletons. Sequencing was performed on blood. These receptors came from a woman between 25 and 40 years old in good health.

This clonotype was seen more than once but under ten times. At one end the junction does not follow the germline gene, possibly because of a read error. The chain has TRBV30 and TRBJ1-4; 7 nucleotides match TRBD1. Germline V gives CDR1 GTSNPN, CDR2 SVGIG (reference sequence). The CDR3 totals 15 residues. CDR3 DNA: TGTGCCTGGAGCCCCGGACAGGTCCATAATGAGAAACTGTTTTTT. Amino acids: CAWSPGQVHNEKLFF. The whole variable domain, filled in from reference TRBV30 and TRBJ1-4, reads SQTIHQWPATLVQPVGSPLSLECTVEGTSNPNLYWYRQAAGRGLQLLFYSVGIGQISSEVPQNLSASRPQDRQFILSSKKLLLSDSGFYLCAWSPGQVHNEKLFFGSGTQLSVL.

Comments on this clonotype: Given a much more abundant clone one base away, this may be a read error. V and J are TRBV12-3 or TRBV12-4 and TRBJ1-2; D unclear. The CDR3 runs 13 residues. The CDR3 DNA follows: TGTGCCAGCAGCCCCGGGGTAGTCTATGACTACACCTTC. This sequence encodes CASSPGVVYDYTF.

The table lists this clonotype with many counts. DNA for the CDR3: TGCAGCGTTGGCCACGGTAAAGAGACCCAGTACTTC. Amino acids: CSVGHGKETQYF. The chain is built from TRBV29-1 and TRBJ2-5; D call uncertain. CDR1 and CDR2 (germline): SQVTM, ANQGSEA. The CDR3 consists of 12 residues. The ends were cut back, 4 bases at V and 3 bases at J, with 9 bases in the middle.

This clonotype was counted a few times. V usage is TRBV10-1 and J usage is TRBJ2-3; D possibly matches TRBD1 or TRBD2 (5 bases each). The germline CDR1 and CDR2 sequences are WNHNN and SYGVQD (reference sequence). The CDR3 consists of 15 residues. With 2 bases removed from V and 5 bases from J, the gap between germline ends came to 14 bases. CDR3 sequence: CASSERGARIDTQYF. The CDR3 DNA is TGCGCCAGCAGTGAGCGAGGGGCTCGGATAGATACGCAGTATTTT.

In its sample, this clonotype was seen a few times. This rearrangement joins TRBV12-3 or TRBV12-4 to TRBJ1-5; no clear D. The length of the CDR3 is 12 residues. V was cut by 7 bases and J by 3 bases, with 7 bases left in between. The CDR3 region has the DNA TGTGCCAGCACCCATACCAATCAGCCCCAGCATTTT. It encodes CASTHTNQPQHF.

This clonotype was counted a few times. The genes are TRBV7-6 and TRBJ2-2, with 10 bases fitting TRBD2. The CDR3 runs to 15 residues. The germline CDR1 and CDR2 sequences are SGHVS and FNYEAQ. Unmatched junction bases numbered 7, after V lost 7 bases and J lost 5 bases. CDR3 bases: TGTGCCAGCATCAAAGCACTAGCGGGGACCGGGGAGCTGTTTTTT. Its protein product is CASIKALAGTGELFF.

Ten or more counts support this clonotype. The chain links TRBV20-1 to TRBJ1-2, with a possible D match to TRBD1 (6 bases). V dropped 0 bases and J dropped 2 bases, with 22 bases sitting between them. The CDR3 is made up of 18 amino acids. Germline V gene sequence: CDR1 DFQATT, CDR2 SNEGSKA (reference sequence). This CDR3 reads CSAREKWGGRDLNYGYTF. The CDR3 DNA is TGCAGTGCTAGAGAAAAGTGGGGGGGGCGCGACCTAAACTATGGCTACACCTTC.

This clonotype was picked up a small number of times. The rearrangement joins TRBV9 to TRBJ2-5, with a tentative D call TRBD2 (6 bases). There are 15 residues in the CDR3. V lost 0 bases and J lost 4, with 13 bases in between. CDR1 is SGDLS, CDR2 YYNGEE, per germline. This CDR3 is CASSVDGGDRETQYF. The CDR3 DNA is TGTGCCAGCAGCGTAGATGGAGGGGATCGAGAGACCCAGTACTTC.

The CDR3 loop is CATRGNDFTNTDTQYF. CDR3 nucleotide sequence: TGTGCCACCCGGGGGAACGACTTCACCAACACAGATACGCAGTATTTT. The genes are TRBV28 and TRBJ2-3; TRBD2 might be the D (6 bases). This CDR3 region has 16 residues. The germline gives CDR1 MDHEN, CDR2 SYDVKM. V was pared by 10 bases and J by 2 bases, with 22 bases between.

This clonotype was found a few times. The chain carries TRBV29-1 and TRBJ2-3; D possibly matches TRBD1 or TRBD2 (5 bases each). Per the germline V gene, CDR1 is SQVTM and CDR2 is ANQGSEA. V shed 7 bases and J shed 2 bases, with 16 bases lying between them. This CDR3 contains 14 residues. The CDR3 region has the DNA TGCAGCGGGCGCCGGGACCCGGACACAGATACGCAGTATTTT. Residues: CSGRRDPDTDTQYF.

V usage is TRBV20-1 and J usage is TRBJ1-5; TRBD1 is a possible D gene (5 bases). Germline assignment: CDR1 DFQATT and CDR2 SNEGSKA (reference sequence). This CDR3 is 14 amino acids long. V shed 5 bases and J shed 6 bases, with 17 bases lying between them. Written as DNA, the CDR3 is TGCAGTGCTCGACGGCAGGGCGACGGTCAGCCCCAGCATTTT. Protein product: CSARRQGDGQPQHF.

This chain joins TRBV7-9 and TRBJ2-3; D possibly matches TRBD1 or TRBD2 (5 bases each). This CDR3 has 14 amino acids. Germline V gives CDR1 SEHNR, CDR2 FQNEAQ (reference sequence). V was trimmed by 5 bases and J by 12 bases, leaving 21 bases between them. The CDR3 nucleotides read TGTGCCAGCAGCGATTCGGGGCTCCTGCTCACCCAGTATTTT. It yields the protein CASSDSGLLLTQYF.

The J gene is TRBJ2-6, the V gene TRBV30, with no clear D. Germline values: CDR1 GTSNPN, CDR2 SVGIG (reference sequence). V was pared by 0 bases and J by 0 bases, with 6 bases between. The CDR3 runs 15 residues. The CDR3 coding sequence is TGTGCCTGGAGTGTACTTGGCTCTGGGGCCAACGTCCTGACTTTC. This codes for CAWSVLGSGANVLTF.